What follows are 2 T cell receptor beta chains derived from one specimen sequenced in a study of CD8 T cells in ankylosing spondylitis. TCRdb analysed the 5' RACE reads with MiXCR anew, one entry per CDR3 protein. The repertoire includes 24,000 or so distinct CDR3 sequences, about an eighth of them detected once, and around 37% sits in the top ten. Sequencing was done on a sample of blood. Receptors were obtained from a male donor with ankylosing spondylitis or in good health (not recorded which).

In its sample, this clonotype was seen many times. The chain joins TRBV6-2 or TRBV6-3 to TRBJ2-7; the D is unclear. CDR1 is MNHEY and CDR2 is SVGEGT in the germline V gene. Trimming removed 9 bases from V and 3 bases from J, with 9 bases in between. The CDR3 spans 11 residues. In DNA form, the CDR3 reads TGTGCCAGTAGCCAGAGCTACGAGCAGTACTTC. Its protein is CASSQSYEQYF.

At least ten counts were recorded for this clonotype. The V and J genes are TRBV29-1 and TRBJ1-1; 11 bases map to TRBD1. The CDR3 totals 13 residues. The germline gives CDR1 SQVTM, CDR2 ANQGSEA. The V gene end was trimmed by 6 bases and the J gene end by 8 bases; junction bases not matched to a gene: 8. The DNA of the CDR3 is TGCAGCGTCACCGGGACAGGGGGTTCCGAAGCTTTCTTT. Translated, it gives CSVTGTGGSEAFF. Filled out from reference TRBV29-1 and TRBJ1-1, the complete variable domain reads SAVISQKPSRDICQRGTSLTIQCQVDSQVTMMFWYRQQPGQSLTLIATANQGSEATYESGFVIDKFPISRPNLTFSTLTVSNMSPEDSSIYLCSVTGTGGSEAFFGQGTRLTVV.